This T cell receptor (beta chain) was recovered during a study of OX40 agonist ivuxolimab in advanced cancers. Background on the study: Cancers in dose escalation were hepatocellular, melanoma, renal cell and head and neck. Overall study results and limits: Blood T cells, both CD4+ and CD8+, expanded clonally by week 6 at 0.1 to 3.0 mg/kg. Certain nonresponders additionally had low normalized T-cell clonal expansion.

Autoimmune disease history or systemic immunosuppression excluded patients. From germline, CDR1 is SGHDN and CDR2 FVKESK. Trimming took 1 base from V and 6 from J, leaving 9 bases between them. CDR3 length equals 14 residues. Repertoires were generated with immunoSEQ multiplex PCR, while TCRdb's copy carries only in-frame clones and drops some. Here the sample spans 60,000 to 70,000 clones, about 88% being singletons. About this clone itself: What it binds is unknown.

Here the sequenced sample was CD4+ or CD8+ T cells sorted from blood, taken in a trial of the OX40 agonist ivuxolimab. The receptor was isolated from an adult with an advanced solid tumor such as melanoma, head and neck, liver or kidney cancer. The rearrangement joins TRBV14 to TRBJ2-2; D may be TRBD2 (7 bases). Here the CDR3 reads CASSQGGGPGELFF. CDR3 DNA sequence: TGTGCCAGCAGCCAAGGCGGGGGCCCCGGGGAGCTGTTTTTT. The entire variable domain, with the rest obtained from reference TRBV14 and TRBJ2-2, is as follows: EAGVTQFPSHSVIEKGQTVTLRCDPISGHDNLYWYRRVMGKEIKFLLHFVKESKQDESGMPNNRFLAERTGGTYSTLKVQPAELEDSGVYFCASSQGGGPGELFFGEGSRLTVL.